These T cell receptor beta chains were read from a single sample in a study of T cells after posttransplantation cyclophosphamide. This table comes from immunoSEQ multiplex PCR, and its TCRdb copy is limited to in-frame clones, with some not included. The table shows roughly 20,000 clones, with about 86% occurring only once. The material was PBMCs, obtained about 400 days after allogeneic stem cell transplant with calcineurin inhibitor and methotrexate. The receptors derive from a female patient between 30 and 45 years old who received an allogeneic stem cell transplant from an unrelated donor, was CMV-positive, and had acute and chronic GVHD. Some T cells may possibly be graft donor cells. Both conserved end residues are part of each CDR3. Clone sizes are given selectively: once, few, many, or a class where the clone is expanded.

V gene	J gene	clone size	CDR3 protein
TRBV7-2	TRBJ2-1	.	CASSPLMRAGEGEQFF
TRBV27	TRBJ2-7	.	CASSLGGKAVGYEQYF
TRBV6-4	TRBJ1-1	.	CASRLYPRTEAFF
TRBV9	TRBJ2-3	.	CASSVELATDTQYF
TRBV7-3	TRBJ1-1	.	CASSLLARPFSEAFF
TRBV2	TRBJ1-6	.	CASSHEHAARGGSPLHF
TRBV9	TRBJ1-6	.	CASSVYWNSPLHF
TRBV5-5	TRBJ1-2	few	CASSSLQGIAGYTF
TRBV10-2	TRBJ2-1	once	CASRRGQFSGFNEQFF
TRBV7-2	TRBJ2-7	few	CASDSPGVRNEQYF
TRBV15	TRBJ2-2	.	CATSRAPAGAGGELFF
TRBV28	TRBJ1-5	.	CASTLRGGYSNQPQHF
TRBV9	TRBJ2-5	.	CASSVGERVSGRGETQYF
TRBV19	TRBJ1-1	.	CASSTPGVKMNTEAFF
TRBV5-5	TRBJ1-4	.	CASSIQGTVGEKLFF
TRBV9	TRBJ1-5	.	CASSGTGTGDQPQHF
TRBV4-1	TRBJ1-2	.	CASSQYDGYTF
TRBV5-1	TRBJ2-2	once	CASRQRRDNTGELFF
TRBV4-1	TRBJ2-1	.	CASSRDTEQFF
TRBV6-1	TRBJ2-3	.	CASSGPRADTQYF
TRBV2	TRBJ2-3	.	CASSLTDTDTQYF
TRBV18	TRBJ2-1	.	CASSLLFYNEQFF
TRBV28	TRBJ1-2	.	CASSPGTARYGYTF
TRBV9	TRBJ2-3	.	CASTPEGTSGGPSTDTQYF
TRBV7-3	TRBJ1-2	.	CASSQTPNYGYTF
TRBV4-1	TRBJ1-5	.	CASSQGSEAGQPFNQPQHF
TRBV19	TRBJ2-7	.	CASSIQGGVHEQYF
TRBV9	TRBJ2-2	.	CASASLGTSSDGELFF
TRBV19	TRBJ1-1	.	CASSPVSNTEAFF
TRBV7-2	TRBJ2-6	.	CASSPGAGGRSGANVLTF
TRBV11-1	TRBJ1-1	.	CASAAGARFSTEAFF
TRBV7-9	TRBJ1-2	.	CASSLLDRVYGYTF
TRBV5-4	TRBJ2-5	.	CASRLLGGQETQYF
TRBV9	TRBJ1-5	.	CASSVATGQPQHF
TRBV5-8	TRBJ2-5	few	CASSLEEGASGTQYF
TRBV7-9	TRBJ1-3	.	CASSLSMHGNTIYF
TRBV5-1	TRBJ1-4	once	CASSFVSPVEKLFF
TRBV6-1	TRBJ2-7	.	CASRVGQAYEQYF
TRBV9	TRBJ1-1	.	CASSVGVGASEAFF
TRBV15	TRBJ1-3	.	CATSRSRDPGNTIYF
TRBV30	TRBJ1-2	.	CAWSRGREGNGYTF
TRBV4-1	TRBJ1-4	.	CASSHYRQGQEKLFF
TRBV19	TRBJ2-3	.	CASSISGLSTDTQYF
TRBV4-1	TRBJ1-1	.	CASSQRQGGTEAFF
TRBV7-2	TRBJ1-1	.	CASSPGGGGTEAFF
TRBV19	TRBJ2-2	.	CASRGSYRTVITGELFF
TRBV18	TRBJ1-1	once	CASSPHSEAFF
TRBV9	TRBJ1-5	.	CASSPRGVGDQPQHF
TRBV29-1	TRBJ2-2	.	CSVLRQGSGAGELFF